Listed below are T cell receptor beta chains from one sample, sequenced in a study of T cell responses to AZD1222 COVID-19 vaccine. This table comes from immunoSEQ multiplex PCR, and its TCRdb copy is limited to in-frame clones, with some not included. The sample shows some 140,000 clones, more than 75% of them seen only once. The sample here was peripheral blood, taken on day 0 of AZD1222 vaccination. The receptors were gathered from an adult in good health. Each CDR3 is given with its conserved first and last residue. D genes are given only for firm matches. The size entry is marked missing in some rows and otherwise reads once, few, many or a size class.

TRBJ1-4 | TRBV5-6 | many | TRBD1 | CASSAQGSSNEKLFF | TGTGCCAGCAGCGCACAGGGGTCGTCAAATGAAAAACTGTTTTTT
TRBJ1-5 | TRBV28 | . | . | CASSLGGASQPQHF | TGTGCCAGCAGTTTAGGCGGGGCGAGTCAGCCCCAGCATTTT
TRBJ1-1 | TRBV6-2/TRBV6-3 | . | . | CASSYSRDTGSNTEAFF | TGTGCCAGCAGTTACTCTCGGGACACAGGCTCGAACACTGAAGCTTTCTTT
TRBJ1-6 | TRBV4-1 | . | . | CASSHSGVSYNSPLHF | TGCGCCAGCAGCCATTCAGGGGTCTCCTATAATTCACCCCTCCACTTT
TRBJ1-5 | TRBV19 | . | TRBD1 | CASSPRVTGTGIQPQHF | TGTGCCAGTAGTCCTAGAGTTACCGGGACAGGGATTCAGCCCCAGCATTTT
TRBJ1-4 | TRBV4-1 | . | . | CASSQVGTAFEKLFF | TGCGCCAGCAGCCAGGTCGGGACTGCTTTTGAAAAACTGTTTTTT
TRBJ1-2 | TRBV28 | . | . | CASSLREYGYTF | TGTGCCAGCAGTTTAAGGGAGTATGGCTACACCTTC
TRBJ1-2 | TRBV2 | . | . | CASKASNREGGYTF | TGTGCCAGCAAGGCATCGAACAGGGAAGGAGGCTACACCTTC
TRBJ2-3 | TRBV5-1 | . | . | CASSLRGESDTQYF | TGCGCCAGCAGCTTGCGGGGAGAGTCAGATACGCAGTATTTT
TRBJ1-2 | TRBV28 | few | . | CASSSDPRLGRGKGYTF | TGTGCCAGCAGTTCCGATCCTAGATTAGGAAGGGGTAAGGGCTACACCTTC
TRBJ1-3 | TRBV3-1/TRBV3-2 | few | . | CASSQDRSLLGGNTIYF | TGTGCCAGCAGCCAAGATCGTTCGCTCCTAGGTGGAAACACCATATATTTT
TRBJ1-1 | TRBV11-2 | . | TRBD1 | CASSLVMGQPNTEAFF | TGTGCCAGCAGCTTAGTCATGGGACAGCCGAACACTGAAGCTTTCTTT
TRBJ1-2 | TRBV28 | once | . | CASTIPGALNYGYTF | TGTGCCAGCACTATACCAGGGGCCCTTAACTATGGCTACACCTTC
TRBJ2-1 | TRBV5-1 | . | . | CASSLNYEQFF | TGCGCCAGCAGCTTGAACTATGAGCAGTTCTTC
TRBJ1-2 | TRBV6-5 | few | TRBD1 | CASTHRGLHGYTF | TGTGCCAGCACCCACAGGGGGCTGCATGGCTACACCTTC
TRBJ1-2 | TRBV9 | . | TRBD1 | CASSPKGTATNYGYTF | TGTGCCAGCAGCCCGAAGGGGACAGCTACTAACTATGGCTACACCTTC
TRBJ1-5 | TRBV10-3 | once | . | CAISYSQEPNQPQHF | TGTGCCATCAGCTACAGTCAGGAGCCCAATCAGCCCCAGCATTTT
TRBJ1-2 | TRBV7-3 | . | TRBD1 | CASSSAGTGDGYTF | TGTGCCAGCAGCTCCGCCGGGACAGGAGATGGCTACACCTTC
TRBJ1-1 | TRBV28 | . | . | CASSLMGSDTEAFF | TGTGCCAGCAGTTTGATGGGCAGTGATACTGAAGCTTTCTTT
TRBJ2-1 | TRBV30 | . | . | CALGPQFF | TGTGCCTTGGGACCGCAGTTCTTC
TRBJ2-5 | TRBV4-1 | . | . | CASSQVKEETQYF | TGCGCCAGCAGCCAAGTAAAAGAAGAGACCCAGTACTTC
TRBJ2-2 | TRBV7-7 | . | . | CASSLNRNTGELFF | TGTGCCAGCAGCTTGAACAGGAACACCGGGGAGCTGTTTTTT
TRBJ1-1 | TRBV3-1/TRBV3-2 | . | . | CASSLRTTEAFF | TGTGCCAGCAGCCTGCGAACGACTGAAGCTTTCTTT
TRBJ2-3 | TRBV28 | few | TRBD2 | CASRPTSGGASTDTQYF | TGTGCCAGCAGACCTACTAGCGGGGGGGCCTCTACAGATACGCAGTATTTT
TRBJ1-2 | TRBV6-5 | . | TRBD1 | CASSYSTDRGYGYTF | TGTGCCAGCAGTTACTCGACTGACAGGGGCTATGGCTACACCTTC
TRBJ1-3 | TRBV5-8 | . | . | CASSSADAAVAGNTIYF | TGTGCCAGCAGCTCAGCTGACGCGGCAGTCGCTGGAAACACCATATATTTT
TRBJ1-2 | TRBV3-1/TRBV3-2 | . | TRBD1 | CASSNLGQGNYGYTF | TGTGCCAGCAGCAACCTGGGACAGGGGAACTATGGCTACACCTTC